This T cell receptor (beta chain) was captured by sequencing in a study of blood T cell repertoires in COVID-19. In the study overall: The origin of the acute and convalescent COVID-19 samples was the United States, Italy and Spain. PBMCs, B-cell-depleted T cells, or T cells were the source of the cDNA or gDNA that made up the material.

This CDR3 region has 12 residues. Germline lookup yields CDR1 SGHNT and CDR2 YYREEE (reference sequence). V shed 2 bases and J shed 8 bases, with 10 bases lying between them. Authors' methods: Reference gene primer amplification yielded estimated nucleated cell counts. Sequencing was performed with immunoSEQ multiplex PCR; in TCRdb, only in-frame clones are kept and a portion is missing. That table is the source of V, J and clone size, and D and trimming were worked out from the DNA. Of about 130,000 clones detected, about 79% appear once; the ten largest clones hold roughly 17%. Sequencing was done on a sample of peripheral blood. This chain joins TRBV5-4 and TRBJ1-2; the D is unclear. The sequence was obtained from a woman between 45 and 65 years old with acute or convalescent COVID-19. The CDR3 DNA sequence: TGTGCCAGCAGCTTAATAGAGGGAGGCTACACCTTC. Translation: CASSLIEGGYTF.